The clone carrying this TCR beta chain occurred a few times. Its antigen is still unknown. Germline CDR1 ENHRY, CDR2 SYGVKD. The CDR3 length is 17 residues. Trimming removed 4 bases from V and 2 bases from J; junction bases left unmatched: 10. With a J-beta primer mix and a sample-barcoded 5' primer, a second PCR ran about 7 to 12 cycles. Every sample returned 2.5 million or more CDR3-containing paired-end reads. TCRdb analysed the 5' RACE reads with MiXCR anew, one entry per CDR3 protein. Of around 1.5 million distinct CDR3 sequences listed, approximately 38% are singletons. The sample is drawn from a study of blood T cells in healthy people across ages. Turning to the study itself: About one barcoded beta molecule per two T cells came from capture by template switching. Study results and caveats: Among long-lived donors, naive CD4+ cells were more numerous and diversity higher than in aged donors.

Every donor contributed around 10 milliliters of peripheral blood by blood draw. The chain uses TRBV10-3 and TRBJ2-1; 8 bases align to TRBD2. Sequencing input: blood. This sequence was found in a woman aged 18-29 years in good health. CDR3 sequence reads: CAISAGQREFAYNEQFF. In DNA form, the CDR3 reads TGTGCCATCAGTGCAGGTCAGCGGGAGTTCGCCTACAATGAGCAGTTCTTC.